These 8 T cell receptor beta chains were sequenced from one sample in a study of T cell changes during pregnancy in multiple sclerosis. Libraries were prepared by immunoSEQ multiplex PCR; TCRdb keeps only in-frame clonotypes and omits some of them. The table shows 40,000 or so clones, with 85% to 90% occurring only once. The source was CD8+ T cells from peripheral blood mononuclear cells, collected in the third trimester of pregnancy. The source of these receptors is a female donor with multiple sclerosis, enrolled in a pregnancy study.

The V call is TRBV10-2, the J call TRBJ1-4; the D is unclear. Germline-derived CDR1 and CDR2 are WSHSY and SAAADI. V was clipped by 2 bases and J by 16 bases, with 11 bases between them. The CDR3 loop spans 11 amino acids. CDR3 sequence (DNA): TGCGCCAGCAGTGAGGGGTGGGCACGGTTTTTT. It encodes CASSEGWARFF.

The V call is TRBV5-5, the J call TRBJ1-1, with D uncertain. The germline gives CDR1 SGHKS, CDR2 YYEKEE (reference sequence). The CDR3 runs to 15 residues. Trimming pared 6 bases from V and 7 bases from J, leaving 22 bases between. CDR3 sequence reads: CASIKSRGLTYEAFF. In nucleotides, the CDR3 is TGTGCCAGCATCAAATCCCGGGGTCTCACCTATGAAGCTTTCTTT.

The chain combines TRBV4-1 with TRBJ1-1; TRBD1 matches at 8 bases. CDR1 is MGHRA, CDR2 YSYEKL, per germline. The J segment lost 4 bases and the V segment lost 5 bases, leaving 9 bases of the junction unmatched. The CDR3 is 15 amino acids. DNA for the CDR3: TGCGCCAGCAGCAGCAGAAGGACAGGGATCACTGAAGCTTTCTTT. This gives the protein CASSSRRTGITEAFF.

V usage is TRBV7-9 and J usage is TRBJ2-3; TRBD1 is a possible D gene (5 bases). CDR1 and CDR2 (germline): SEHNR, FQNEAQ (reference sequence). The CDR3 has 14 residues. Between the trimmed V and J ends, which lost 5 bases and 4 bases, there was a span of 13 bases. In nucleotides, the CDR3 is TGTGCCAGCAGCCCCGTTGACAGTGCAGATACGCAGTATTTT. Protein product: CASSPVDSADTQYF. The variable domain in full, completed from reference TRBV7-9 and TRBJ2-3, reads DTGVSQNPRHKITKRGQNVTFRCDPISEHNRLYWYRQTLGQGPEFLTYFQNEAQLEKSRLLSDRFSAERPKGSFSTLEIQRTEQGDSAMYLCASSPVDSADTQYFGPGTRLTVL.

The chain has TRBV9 and TRBJ2-7; 10 nucleotides line up with TRBD1. The CDR3 loop spans 15 amino acids. V was clipped by 2 bases and J by 5 bases; unmatched bases: 7. The germline V gene encodes CDR1 SGDLS and CDR2 YYNGEE. The CDR3 sequence is CASSVGTGVIDEQYF. CDR3 DNA sequence: TGTGCCAGCAGCGTGGGGACAGGGGTAATCGACGAGCAGTACTTC.

This clone was observed a single time. V is TRBV6-5 and J is TRBJ1-2; D ambiguous. CDR1 is MNHEY, CDR2 SVGAGI, per germline. The V end was cut by 2 bases, the J end by 6 bases, with 4 bases between. The CDR3 covers 11 residues. This CDR3 reads CASSYANGYTF. The CDR3 bases are TGTGCCAGCAGTTACGCGAATGGCTACACCTTC.

The chain carries TRBV10-3 and TRBJ1-4, with 9 nucleotides matching TRBD1. V shed 10 bases and J 6 bases; nucleotides not matched to a gene: 6. The germline CDR1 and CDR2 sequences are ENHRY and SYGVKD. The CDR3 is made up of 13 amino acids. CDR3 protein: CATRQGVDEKLFF. The CDR3, as DNA: TGTGCCACCAGACAGGGGGTCGATGAAAAACTGTTTTTT.

V usage is TRBV30 and J usage is TRBJ2-1, with 8 bases that match TRBD1. The CDR3 runs 16 residues. V lost 0 bases, J lost 4 bases, and 8 bases stayed unmatched. Germline CDR1 is GTSNPN and CDR2 is SVGIG (reference sequence). The CDR3 DNA is TGTGCCTGGAGTGTAGATTGGACAGGGACTTACAATGAGCAGTTCTTC. Protein product: CAWSVDWTGTYNEQFF.